The clone carrying this T cell receptor beta chain was seen repeatedly, ten times or more. What it binds is not known. The sample belongs to a study of T-cell reconstitution after alpha-beta-depleted transplantation in children. The study's findings and limits: T cells produced anew were the main source of T-cell counts and diversity one year after transplant. Certain patients had high TCRbeta diversity at day 60, and it came from recipient T cells and thymic progenitors that survived.

During its preparation, the TCRbeta library received unique molecular identifiers. TCRdb re-derived calls from the PCR reads in MiXCR, one entry per CDR3 protein. This sample has approximately 190,000 distinct CDR3 sequences, with 6.3% found just once. The CDR3 is made up of 15 amino acids. The germline V gene has CDR1 MNHEY and CDR2 SMNVEV (reference sequence). V dropped 5 bases and J dropped 1; count of bases not matched to a gene: 4. The chain is built from TRBV27 and TRBJ2-5; 10 positions agree with TRBD2. The sequences come from PBMCs, collected before TCRalphabeta/CD19-depleted stem cell transplant. The TCR sequence derives from a girl under two years old with combined immunodeficiency, due to receive a stem cell transplant. CDR3 sequence reads: CASSLGLAAQETQYF. CDR3 sequence (DNA): TGTGCCAGCAGTCTCGGACTAGCGGCCCAAGAGACCCAGTACTTC.